This T cell receptor beta chain was profiled in a study of identical twins. TCRdb independently ran MiXCR on the 5' RACE reads; one entry per CDR3 protein. Of some 630,000 distinct CDR3 sequences listed, 7.1% are singletons. CDR1 is SGHTA and CDR2 is FQGNSA in the germline V gene. The V gene lost 5 bases and the J gene lost 4 bases, with 17 bases spanning the gap. CDR3 size: 15 residues. These records were also assigned to another study, of yellow fever vaccine responses in identical twins.

This chain connects TRBV7-2 to TRBJ1-2; D is unclear. Sequenced: PBMCs. This receptor was identified in a woman younger than 30 in good health. The DNA of the CDR3 is TGTGCCAGCAGCCCAACCAGTGGAGAGGGCTATGGCTACACCTTC. This codes for CASSPTSGEGYGYTF. The full variable domain, with the rest looked up from reference TRBV7-2 and TRBJ1-2, is GAGVSQSPSNKVTEKGKDVELRCDPISGHTALYWYRQSLGQGLEFLIYFQGNSAPDKSGLPSDRFSAERTGGSVSTLTIQRTQQEDSAVYLCASSPTSGEGYGYTFGSGTRLTVV.